This TCR beta chain is from a study of sequential checkpoint blockade in melanoma. The assay was immunoSEQ multiplex PCR, and TCRdb's table has in-frame clones only and misses some. The sample yields around 5,300 clones, around 50% seen once. Treatment given: randomized to nivolumab then ipilimumab (arm A) or the reverse (arm B). Live CD3+CD8+ CD19− CD56− cells were sorted from PBMCs. This sequence was found in a human donor with melanoma. The source was CD8+ T cells sorted from blood (inferred from file names), collected from a patient given nivolumab and ipilimumab in sequence.

The CDR3 here is CASTPDSGGSYEQYF. CDR3 nucleotides: TGTGCCAGCACTCCGGATAGCGGGGGGTCCTACGAGCAGTACTTC. The V and J genes are TRBV6-5 and TRBJ2-7, with TRBD2 matching over 10 bases. Per the germline V gene, CDR1 is MNHEY and CDR2 is SVGAGI. The CDR3 runs to 15 residues. The trim removed 7 bases at V and 1 base at J, leaving 7 bases unmatched.